This TCR beta chain was sequenced during a study of cytomegalovirus exposure and HLA in healthy donors. Overall study findings and caveats: In a later analysis, common viral pathogens appeared linked to several of the most significant clusters. Most of the TCR beta V segments (in an earlier analysis) were productive either about 90% or about 30% of the time.

PCR used 60 Vbeta primers and 13 Jbeta primers. TCRdb keeps only in-frame clones here, not all; method: immunoSEQ multiplex PCR. The table shows about 160,000 clones, with about four fifths occurring only once. This CDR3 has 14 residues. CDR1 and CDR2 (germline): MNHNY, SVGAGI (reference sequence). V dropped 6 bases and J dropped 1 base, with 12 bases sitting between them. Comment on this clone: The antigen is not known.

This chain uses TRBV6-6 with TRBJ1-2; the D gene is possibly TRBD1 (5 bases). The TCR sequence derives from a woman aged 45-59 years in good health and CMV-seronegative. Source material: PBMCs. The CDR3 region is CASSGGGVNYGYTF. CDR3 DNA sequence: TGTGCCAGCAGCGGGGGGGGAGTTAACTATGGCTACACCTTC.